The 20 T cell receptor beta chains given below trace back to one sample, sequenced in a study of cytomegalovirus exposure and HLA in healthy donors. PCR used 60 Vbeta primers and 13 Jbeta primers. Some clones are missing from TCRdb's copy, which holds only in-frame ones; the method was immunoSEQ multiplex PCR. The sample includes some 140,000 clones, about 74% seen only once; the top ten take roughly 4.5%. The source material was PBMCs. Every receptor here comes from a man younger than 30 in good health and CMV-seropositive.

This clone has more than one count but fewer than ten. The genes are TRBV18 and TRBJ1-5; tentative D call: TRBD1 (5 bases). V dropped 2 bases and J dropped 4 bases, with 9 bases sitting between them. Germline V gene sequence: CDR1 KGHSH, CDR2 LQKENI. The CDR3 runs 14 residues. This CDR3 is CASSPVGLNQPQHF. CDR3 sequence (DNA): TGTGCCAGCTCACCAGTGGGGCTGAATCAGCCCCAGCATTTT.

The chain combines TRBV27 with TRBJ2-7, with 7 positions matching TRBD2. Germline V gene data show CDR1 as MNHEY and CDR2 as SMNVEV (reference sequence). The CDR3 contains 14 residues. The J segment lost 2 bases and the V segment lost 3 bases, leaving 4 bases of the junction unmatched. The CDR3 DNA reads TGTGCCAGCAGTTTCCGCGGGAGTACCTACGAGCAGTACTTC. Amino acid sequence: CASSFRGSTYEQYF.

The chain recombines TRBV6-5 with TRBJ2-3; TRBD1 matches at 9 bases. V was pared by 6 bases and J by 4 bases, with 8 bases of the junction left unmatched. CDR1 is MNHEY, CDR2 SVGAGI, per germline. This CDR3 has 15 residues. The CDR3: CASRKTGGLADTQYF. CDR3 sequence (DNA): TGTGCCAGCAGGAAGACAGGGGGGCTTGCAGATACGCAGTATTTT.

Only a few counts were recorded for this clone. This chain connects TRBV6-5 to TRBJ1-2; 7 nucleotides align to TRBD1. CDR3 length: 14 residues. The V and J ends lost 6 bases and 4 bases, in that order; junction bases with no gene match: 8. CDR1 is MNHEY and CDR2 is SVGAGI in the germline V gene. The DNA for the CDR3 is TGTGCCAGCAGGTACGGGGACAGTGTCTATGGCTACACCTTC. As protein: CASRYGDSVYGYTF.

The chain recombines TRBV6-6 with TRBJ2-1, with 13 bases that match TRBD2. This CDR3 spans 16 amino acids. V lost 5 bases to trimming and J lost 8 bases; unmatched junction nucleotides: 9. CDR1 and CDR2 from the germline V gene are MNHNY and SVGAGI (reference sequence). The CDR3 DNA sequence: TGTGCCAGCAGTAAAACTAGCGGGAGGGCCGGCGATGAGCAGTTCTTC. The encoded protein is CASSKTSGRAGDEQFF.

J is TRBJ1-1 and V is TRBV27, with TRBD1 as a possible D gene (6 bases). The germline V gene has CDR1 MNHEY and CDR2 SMNVEV (reference sequence). This CDR3 spans 15 amino acids. V gave up 2 bases and J gave up 6 bases, with 16 bases separating them. The CDR3 coding sequence is TGTGCCAGCAGTTTAGGAGGCGGGGGGCGCGCTGAAGCTTTCTTT. It codes for CASSLGGGGRAEAFF.

The rearrangement joins TRBV6-8 to TRBJ2-2, with D tentatively TRBD2 (7 bases). This CDR3 has 18 residues. V shed 6 bases and J shed 0 bases, with 20 bases lying between them. Germline V gene sequence: CDR1 MNHGY, CDR2 SAAAGT. Written as DNA, the CDR3 is TGTGCCAGCAGGGAAACCTACGGGGGGCCCCCGAACACCGGGGAGCTGTTTTTT. This encodes CASRETYGGPPNTGELFF.

This sequence joins TRBV5-6 and TRBJ2-5; no reliable D call. The CDR3 has 11 amino acids. Germline V gives CDR1 SGHDT, CDR2 YYEEEE. Trimming cost V 4 bases and J 2 bases, with 3 bases left between them. The CDR3 here is CASSQQETQYF. The CDR3 DNA reads TGTGCCAGCAGCCAGCAAGAGACCCAGTACTTC.

V usage is TRBV28 and J usage is TRBJ1-2; 9 bases match TRBD1. This CDR3 contains 12 residues. V trimming: 11 bases; J trimming: 6 bases; junction bases outside the gene matches: 7. Germline V gives CDR1 MDHEN, CDR2 SYDVKM. CDR3 DNA: TGTGCCTCAACCCGGACAGGGGATGGCTACACCTTC. It yields the protein CASTRTGDGYTF.

The genes are TRBV27 and TRBJ2-7; 9 bases fit TRBD1. CDR1 and CDR2 (germline): MNHEY, SMNVEV (reference sequence). With 4 bases clipped from V and 7 bases from J, the junction kept 8 bases outside the gene matches. CDR3 length equals 14 residues. The CDR3 loop is CASSWGQGGREQYF. The CDR3 bases are TGTGCCAGCAGTTGGGGACAGGGAGGTCGGGAGCAGTACTTC.

The V and J genes are TRBV28 and TRBJ2-3; TRBD2 is a possible D gene (6 bases). Germline CDR1 and CDR2: MDHEN and SYDVKM. V was cut by 3 bases and J by 6 bases, with 13 bases left in between. CDR3 size: 14 residues. In DNA, the CDR3 is TGTGCCAGCAGTTTTTCGGGAGTATCTGATACGCAGTATTTT. Protein product: CASSFSGVSDTQYF.

The gene calls are TRBV12-5 and TRBJ2-7; the match to TRBD1 covers 7 bases. The CDR3 runs to 16 residues. Germline V gives CDR1 LGHNT, CDR2 FRNRAP. J was trimmed by 1 base and V by 1 base; bases with no gene match: 7. The CDR3 here is CASGLAGTVYSYEQYF. Written as DNA, the CDR3 is TGTGCTAGTGGTTTGGCCGGGACAGTTTATTCCTACGAGCAGTACTTC.

This rearrangement joins TRBV15 to TRBJ2-1; TRBD2 aligns across 13 bases. The length of the CDR3 is 18 residues. Germline-derived CDR1 and CDR2 are LNHNV and YYDKDF (reference sequence). The ends lost 1 base at V and 7 bases at J; junction bases unmatched: 10. The CDR3: CATSRARPLAGGRNEQFF. For the CDR3, the DNA is TGTGCCACCAGCAGAGCACGCCCACTAGCGGGGGGGCGGAATGAGCAGTTCTTC.

The gene calls are TRBV27 and TRBJ2-3, with 8 bases fitting TRBD1. Germline V CDR1 and CDR2: MNHEY, SMNVEV (reference sequence). Losses at the gene ends were 4 bases for V and 6 bases for J; bases not matched to a gene: 6. The CDR3 extends over 14 amino acids. The CDR3 DNA is TGTGCCAGCAGTTCCCTAAACAGGGGGGATACGCAGTATTTT. Protein sequence: CASSSLNRGDTQYF.

The chain is built from TRBV5-1 and TRBJ2-6, with 11 nucleotides matching TRBD1. Unmatched junction bases numbered 2, after V lost 1 base and J lost 2 bases. The CDR3 totals 17 residues. Looked up from germline, CDR1 is SGHRS and CDR2 is YFSETQ. This chain's CDR3 is CASSLQGQGAGANVLTF. The DNA for the CDR3 is TGCGCCAGCAGCTTGCAGGGACAGGGGGCTGGGGCCAACGTCCTGACTTTC.

The chain carries TRBV11-2 and TRBJ2-1; 7 bases align to TRBD1. J lost 9 bases, V lost 8 bases, and 10 bases had no gene match. The CDR3 runs 13 residues. The V gene's germline CDR1 is SGHAT and CDR2 FQNNGV. The CDR3 bases are TGTGCCAGCCGATTGAACAGGGGCGGTGAGCAGTTCTTC. Translation gives CASRLNRGGEQFF.

The rearrangement joins TRBV2 to TRBJ2-7; D is perhaps TRBD1 (5 bases). The germline CDR1 and CDR2 sequences are SNHLY and FYNNEI. This CDR3 comprises 13 residues. Trimming stripped 4 bases from V and 5 bases from J, with 12 bases between. CDR3 residues: CASSALQGHEQYF. The CDR3 nucleotides are TGTGCCAGCAGTGCTCTTCAGGGTCACGAGCAGTACTTC.

The chain carries TRBV28 and TRBJ2-5, with 8 bases lining up with TRBD1. After removal of 2 bases from V and 2 bases from J, the junction contained 7 bases not matched to a gene. The germline V gene encodes CDR1 MDHEN and CDR2 SYDVKM. The CDR3 is 16 amino acids. CDR3 sequence reads: CASSLGGQGTQETQYF. The CDR3 DNA sequence: TGTGCCAGCAGTTTAGGTGGACAGGGAACACAAGAGACCCAGTACTTC.

The V and J genes are TRBV15 and TRBJ1-4; D remains unclear. V was clipped by 0 bases and J by 0 bases, with 8 bases between them. The germline V gene encodes CDR1 LNHNV and CDR2 YYDKDF (reference sequence). The CDR3 length is 16 residues. The CDR3 loop reads CATSRDGEATNEKLFF. CDR3 nucleotides: TGTGCCACCAGCAGAGACGGCGAGGCAACTAATGAAAAACTGTTTTTT.

The CDR3 protein is CASRGGQGRYEQYF. For the CDR3, the DNA is TGCGCCAGCAGGGGGGGACAGGGGAGGTACGAGCAGTACTTC. V and J are TRBV10-2 and TRBJ2-7, with 10 nucleotides matching TRBD1. Germline CDR1 WSHSY, CDR2 SAAADI. Trimming cost V 6 bases and J 4 bases; bases outside gene matches: 6. This CDR3 has 14 residues.